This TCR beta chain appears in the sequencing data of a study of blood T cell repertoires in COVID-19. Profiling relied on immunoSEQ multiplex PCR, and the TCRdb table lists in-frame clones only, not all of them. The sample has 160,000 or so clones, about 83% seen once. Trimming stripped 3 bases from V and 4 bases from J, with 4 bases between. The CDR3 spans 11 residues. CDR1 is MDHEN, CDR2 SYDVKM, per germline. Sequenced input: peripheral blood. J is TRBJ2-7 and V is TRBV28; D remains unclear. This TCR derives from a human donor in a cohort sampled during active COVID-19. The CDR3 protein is CASSFSYEQYF. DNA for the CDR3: TGTGCCAGCAGTTTTTCATACGAGCAGTACTTC.